This entry concerns a single TCR beta chain. The antigen it recognizes is unknown. Per-base qualities were not stored, and no clone one base away is much larger. Whole blood was collected in K2EDTA tubes by collaborating institutions according to the institutions' own protocols. For TCRbeta analysis, collaborator samples were shipped as frozen whole blood, as isolated PBMCs, or as DNA extracted from either sample type. Trimming accounts for 0 bases at V and 4 bases at J, while the number of junction bases matched to no gene is 5. Taken from the germline V gene (reference sequence), the CDR1 and CDR2 loops are LNHDA and SQIVND. The CDR3 covers 16 residues, taking in both the cysteine and the phenylalanine. CDR3 DNA only is kept here, 48 bases in frame from base 1. This sample was taken from a study of blood T cell repertoires in COVID-19 (dated by TCRdb to 2018 to 2020). About the full investigation: Collaborator samples came from the United States, Italy and Spain and covered acute and convalescent phases of COVID-19. The prospective study material was composed of cDNA or gDNA derived from T cells, B-cell-depleted T cells, or PBMCs. Deeply sampled blood TCRbeta repertoires from subjects exposed to, actively infected with, or recovered from COVID-19 were included in the dataset. A freely available public database, intended as a resource for researchers studying the immune response to SARS-CoV-2, is where the repertoires were released. The samples were drawn from the first 160 participants of the ongoing ImmuneRACE study and from more than 1,000 subjects provided by 6 global collaborators. Nearly every sample came with metadata listing a de-identified subject ID, COVID-19 status, age in years and sex. HLA class I and class II types, where available, came from metadata supplied by the sample provider rather than from assay-based typing. Overall study results and their limits: The quantity of clinical and demographic metadata differed by source and by participant and was supplied without curation.

TCRbeta CDR3 regions were amplified from genomic DNA by means of the immunoSEQ Assay, a bias-controlled multiplex PCR. On the authors' methods: Nucleated cell counts per sample were estimated from amplification of reference gene primers within the assay. Sequence reads were collapsed and filtered to measure the absolute abundance of every unique TCRbeta CDR3 rearrangement. For each sample, productive Simpson clonality was calculated as the square root of Simpson's diversity index across productive rearrangements. Entries here come from immuneACCESS through TCRdb and include only in-frame sequences with V and J called. Some clones fail to appear in such tables; in the studies checked, an unresolved V gene covers under half of the shortfall, and the cause of the remainder is unknown. The V and J calls and clone size are taken from that table; D and trimming were inferred from the DNA. The sample includes 340,000 or so clones, with around four fifths observed a single time. The ten largest make up just under 3% of the sample.

Rearrangement joined TRBV19 to TRBJ2-2, and 7 junction bases match TRBD2. The sequence was collected from a man aged 25 to 45 with active or convalescent COVID-19. The sequenced sample consisted of peripheral blood. The encoded CDR3 is CASSIELARGTGELFF. The sequenced DNA: TGTGCCAGTAGTATAGAACTAGCGCGGGGCACCGGGGAGCTGTTTTTT. With the portions outside the CDR3 filled from the reference TRBV19 and TRBJ2-2 genes, the complete variable region becomes DGGITQSPKYLFRKEGQNVTLSCEQNLNHDAMYWYRQDPGQGLRLIYYSQIVNDFQKGDIAEGYSVSREKKESFPLTVTSAQKNPTAFYLCASSIELARGTGELFFGEGSRLTVL.